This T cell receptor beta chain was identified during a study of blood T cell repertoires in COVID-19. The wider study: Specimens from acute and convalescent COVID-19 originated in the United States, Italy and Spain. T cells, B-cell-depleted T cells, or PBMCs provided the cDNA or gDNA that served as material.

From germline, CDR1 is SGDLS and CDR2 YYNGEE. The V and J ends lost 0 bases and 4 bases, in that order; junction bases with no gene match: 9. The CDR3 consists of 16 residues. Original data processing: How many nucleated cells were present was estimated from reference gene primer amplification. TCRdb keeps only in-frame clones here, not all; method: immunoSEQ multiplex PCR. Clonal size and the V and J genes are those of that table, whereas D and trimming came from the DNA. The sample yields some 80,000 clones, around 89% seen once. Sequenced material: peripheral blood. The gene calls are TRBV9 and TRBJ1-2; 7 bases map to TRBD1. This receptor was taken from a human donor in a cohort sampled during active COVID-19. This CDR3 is CASSVGRGQPPYGYTF. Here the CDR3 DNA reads TGTGCCAGCAGCGTAGGGAGGGGACAGCCCCCCTATGGCTACACCTTC.